Listed below are T cell receptor beta chains from one sample, sequenced in a study of cytomegalovirus exposure and HLA in healthy donors. Only in-frame clones appear in the TCRdb table, and some are missing; sequencing was by immunoSEQ multiplex PCR. Of tens of thousands of clones in the sample, 75% to 85% are singletons; the top ten hold 51%. Specimen: PBMCs. All receptors derive from a man aged 50-60 years in good health and CMV-seropositive. The CDR3 runs from the conserved cysteine through the conserved F or W. A D gene is named only where the DNA matches it firmly. Not all rows give a size; the values are once, few, many and, for expanded clones, a class.

V gene	D gene	J gene	clone size	CDR3 protein	CDR3 DNA
TRBV7-9	TRBD1	TRBJ2-7	NA	CSSSYNTGGEQYF	TGTTCCAGCAGCTACAACACAGGGGGCGAGCAGTACTTC
TRBV5-1	TRBD2	TRBJ2-1	NA	CASSMEGTSGRNERFF	TGCGCCAGCAGCATGGAAGGGACTAGCGGGAGAAATGAGCGGTTCTTC
TRBV5-1	TRBD2	TRBJ2-1	few	CASSLGLVAYNEQFF	TGCGCCAGCAGCCTTGGACTAGTAGCCTACAATGAGCAGTTCTTC
TRBV27	TRBD2	TRBJ2-5	NA	CASSLILAGDETQYF	TGTGCCAGCAGTTTAATACTAGCGGGAGATGAGACCCAGTACTTC
TRBV27	NA	TRBJ1-5	NA	CASSLLAGDNQPQHF	TGTGCCAGCAGTTTATTGGCAGGGGACAATCAGCCCCAGCATTTT
TRBV6-1	NA	TRBJ2-4	NA	CAGRLTAVYGF	TGTGCCGGGAGGCTGACCGCGGTCTATGGTTTC
TRBV27	TRBD1	TRBJ2-3	NA	CASSKVGDRGRFRADTQYF	TGTGCCAGCAGTAAGGTGGGGGACAGGGGGCGTTTTCGCGCAGATACGCAGTATTTT
TRBV6-6	TRBD1	TRBJ1-5	NA	CASSSRQGVGQPQHF	TGTGCCAGCAGTTCAAGACAGGGAGTGGGTCAGCCCCAGCATTTT
TRBV5-6	NA	TRBJ2-3	NA	CASSRLGRGGQTDTQYF	TGTGCCAGCAGCCGCCTCGGAAGGGGGGGCCAGACAGATACGCAGTATTTT
TRBV30	NA	TRBJ2-7	NA	CACKRRVDGEQYF	TGTGCCTGTAAAAGGCGGGTGGACGGCGAGCAGTACTTC
TRBV30	NA	TRBJ1-3	NA	CAWRVRDTPSGTIYF	TGTGCCTGGAGGGTCCGGGACACACCGTCTGGCACCATATATTTT
TRBV7-9	TRBD2	TRBJ2-1	NA	CASSSRTRYNEQFF	TGTGCCAGCAGCTCGCGGACTAGATACAATGAGCAGTTCTTC
TRBV5-1	NA	TRBJ2-5	NA	CASRDYQETQYF	TGCGCCAGCAGGGACTACCAAGAGACCCAGTACTTC
TRBV20-1	NA	TRBJ1-1	NA	CSAWGGTEAFF	TGCAGTGCTTGGGGGGGCACTGAAGCTTTCTTT
TRBV10-3	TRBD1	TRBJ1-4	NA	CAISATGAREKLFF	TGTGCCATCAGTGCGACAGGGGCGCGGGAAAAACTGTTTTTT
TRBV6-5	TRBD1	TRBJ1-5	NA	CASSTTGGRQPQHF	TGTGCCAGCAGTACCACAGGGGGGCGTCAGCCCCAGCATTTT
TRBV29-1	NA	TRBJ2-1	NA	CSVGSFGEQFF	TGCAGCGTTGGTAGTTTTGGTGAGCAGTTCTTC
TRBV6-5	TRBD1	TRBJ2-2	NA	CASTLGQGNTGELFF	TGTGCCAGCACCCTGGGACAGGGAAACACCGGGGAGCTGTTTTTT
TRBV7-9	NA	TRBJ2-5	few	CASSYQQGRETQYF	TGTGCCAGCAGCTATCAACAGGGTCGGGAGACCCAGTACTTC
TRBV5-4	TRBD2	TRBJ2-1	few	CASSLGLAQDEQFF	TGTGCCAGCAGCTTGGGACTAGCGCAGGATGAGCAGTTCTTC
TRBV19	TRBD2	TRBJ2-1	once	CASSLPGLGVGSYNEQFF	TGTGCCAGTAGCCTACCGGGACTAGGGGTCGGCTCCTACAATGAGCAGTTCTTC
TRBV29-1	TRBD1	TRBJ1-5	NA	CSVGAGGDNQPQHF	TGCAGCGTTGGGGCAGGGGGTGACAATCAGCCCCAGCATTTT
TRBV5-1	TRBD1	TRBJ2-7	NA	CASSLRSRTGRASYEQYF	TGCGCCAGCAGCTTGAGGTCCCGGACAGGGCGCGCGTCCTACGAGCAGTACTTC
TRBV28	NA	TRBJ1-2	NA	CASSVRGQAYYGYTF	TGTGCCAGCTCGGTCAGGGGTCAGGCCTACTATGGCTACACCTTC
TRBV19	TRBD2	TRBJ2-5	NA	CASSPLSGGEETQYF	TGTGCCAGTAGCCCATTGAGCGGGGGGGAAGAGACCCAGTACTTC
TRBV6-5	NA	TRBJ1-2	NA	CASSFDTPYGYTF	TGTGCCAGCAGCTTCGACACCCCCTATGGCTACACCTTC
TRBV27	TRBD2	TRBJ2-1	NA	CASSSVPGGLRSEQFF	TGTGCCAGCAGTTCAGTCCCGGGGGGTCTCCGGTCTGAGCAGTTCTTC
TRBV7-9	NA	TRBJ1-5	NA	CSSSLAQNREDNQPQHF	TGTTCCAGCAGCTTAGCTCAGAACAGGGAAGACAATCAGCCCCAGCATTTT
TRBV7-2	TRBD1	TRBJ1-1	NA	CASSPRQGMNTEAFF	TGTGCCAGCAGCCCAAGACAGGGGATGAACACTGAAGCTTTCTTT
TRBV19	NA	TRBJ2-1	NA	CASSELRDSRSNEQFF	TGTGCCAGTAGTGAGCTCCGGGACTCCCGCAGCAATGAGCAGTTCTTC
TRBV30	NA	TRBJ2-4	once	CAWETSNIQYF	TGTGCCTGGGAGACTAGTAACATTCAGTACTTC
TRBV27	TRBD2	TRBJ2-7	NA	CASSPPSSGRWYEQYF	TGTGCCAGCAGTCCCCCGTCTAGCGGGAGATGGTACGAGCAGTACTTC
TRBV5-1	NA	TRBJ2-2	NA	CASSTGTGELFF	TGCGCCAGCAGTACAGGCACCGGGGAGCTGTTTTTT
TRBV5-5	NA	TRBJ1-1	NA	CASSSPRTVYTEAFF	TGTGCCAGCAGCTCACCCAGGACAGTCTATACTGAAGCTTTCTTT
TRBV15	NA	TRBJ1-1	NA	CATRRETNTEAFF	TGTGCCACCAGGAGGGAGACTAACACTGAAGCTTTCTTT
TRBV13	TRBD1	TRBJ2-5	NA	CASSFRQGARETQYF	TGTGCCAGCAGCTTCCGTCAGGGGGCGCGGGAGACCCAGTACTTC
TRBV7-2	NA	TRBJ1-1	NA	CASSPSRDRPEAFF	TGTGCCAGCAGCCCCTCCCGGGATCGGCCTGAAGCTTTCTTT
TRBV7-2	TRBD1	TRBJ2-7	once	CASTSTQGATYEQYF	TGTGCCAGCACCTCCACACAGGGGGCCACCTACGAGCAGTACTTC
TRBV2	TRBD1	TRBJ2-7	few	CASKAGGLYEQYF	TGTGCCAGCAAGGCAGGGGGATTATACGAGCAGTACTTC
TRBV9	TRBD1	TRBJ1-4	NA	CASSPRTGAGEKLFF	TGTGCCAGCAGCCCCCGGACAGGGGCGGGTGAAAAACTGTTTTTT
TRBV27	NA	TRBJ2-1	NA	CASSSPGPYNEQFF	TGTGCCAGCAGTTCCCCTGGGCCGTACAATGAGCAGTTCTTC
TRBV13	TRBD2	TRBJ2-3	NA	CASNQRGGLNTQYF	TGTGCCAGCAACCAGCGGGGGGGACTGAATACGCAGTATTTT
TRBV15	NA	TRBJ1-5	NA	CATSRDPRDAGFNQPQHF	TGTGCCACCAGCAGAGATCCGAGGGATGCTGGGTTCAATCAGCCCCAGCATTTT
TRBV25-1	NA	TRBJ2-2	NA	CASTRSGNTGELFF	TGTGCCAGCACCCGTAGCGGGAACACCGGGGAGCTGTTTTTT
TRBV7-9	NA	TRBJ2-7	NA	CSSSLIAAYEQYF	TGTTCCAGCAGCTTAATAGCGGCATACGAGCAGTACTTC